This T cell receptor beta chain was retrieved from a study of PD-L1 blockade in urothelial cancer (dated by TCRdb to about 2017). About the full investigation: Therapy was started at some point between 2013 and 2015 for all patients, and atezolizumab 1,200 mg was administered intravenously every 3 weeks. About 85% of the roughly 29 patients were males with bladder-origin urothelial cancer, and about 65% of the 29 reported a prior smoking history. Nine patients achieved durable clinical benefit and 20 did not. Blood samples gave a median of about 150,000 T cells and 80,000 or so unique TCRs, with a median clonality of about 0.078. Blood samples were analyzed at two time points: 3 weeks after treatment start (second dose) and 6 weeks after treatment start. Durable clinical benefit was defined as a progression-free survival longer than 6 months, and TCR features were additionally tested against progression-free survival and overall survival. In the same patients, whole exome sequencing and RNA sequencing of pretreatment tumors were performed in addition to TCR sequencing. Patients had an ECOG performance status of 0 or 1 and had received between 0 and 3 prior chemotherapy regimens. Pretreatment tumor samples, along with matched peripheral blood collected serially before and after atezolizumab treatment, underwent TCR sequencing. An exploratory multi-omic analysis was conducted of the somatic, immune and clinical correlates of response to PD-L1 blockade with atezolizumab in urothelial cancer. Pretreatment blood TCR-seq was available for twenty-nine patients, at least one posttreatment blood collection was obtained for 25 or so patients, and tumor TCR-seq was available for 25 or so patients.

Each PCR received spiked-in synthetic TCR analog templates so that absolute template abundance could be estimated from read counts. The immunoSEQ assay used bias-controlled V and J gene primers to amplify TCRbeta CDR3 regions from genomic DNA. Sequencing of rearranged TCRbeta segments was performed at approximately 20X coverage. The original methods were these. Clustering was used to correct sequencing errors, and CDR3s were annotated against IMGT to assign V, D and J genes. Only productive TCRbeta rearrangements were used in downstream analyses, excluding out-of-frame or stop-codon sequences. Clonality was computed as one minus Shannon entropy normalized by the log of the number of unique productive sequences. Fisher's exact test with Benjamini-Hochberg correction, using a cutoff of adjusted p below 0.01, was how clones that differed between time points or between blood and tumor were identified. What TCRdb holds here is the immuneACCESS table cut down to in-frame rearrangements. Part of the clones is not present; checked against another copy, under half of the missing clones reflect an unresolved V gene, and the others are unexplained. The DNA gave D and trimming, while V, J and clone size come from that table. The sample profile shows 95,000 to 130,000 clones; around 89% of them were found once. Together, the top ten hold 1.5% to 2% of the sample.

What the work shows at the level of the full study, not this receptor alone: Because the sample size was small (n ≈ 27) and many of the analyses were exploratory, the results are meant to be hypothesis-generating. A pretreatment peripheral blood TCR clonality below the median was linked to improved progression-free and overall survival. At 3 weeks after the start of treatment, tumor-associated TCR clones in peripheral blood had expanded more in patients with durable benefit (n ≈ 20, p = 0.022).

A word on this clone: No cognate antigen has been identified for it. It has no much larger one-base neighbor in the sample; base qualities were not kept.

V is pared back by 3 bases and J by 2 bases, with 11 bases lying between the germline termini. The CDR3 contains 14 residues, cysteine and phenylalanine counted. Only CDR3 DNA remains: 42 bases, in frame from the first base. The germline V gene sets CDR1 to SGHNT and CDR2 to YENEEA. What this sample's time point label stands for: peripheral blood 6 weeks after treatment start. The cohort included about 30 patients with locally advanced or metastatic urothelial carcinoma who were treated at Memorial Sloan Kettering on a trial protocol. Peripheral blood mononuclear cells were collected pretreatment and during treatment, with between 1 and 8 total time points obtained per patient. The Qiagen DNeasy Blood extraction kit was used to purify genomic DNA from total PBMCs and tumor samples. PBMCs were collected pretreatment and during treatment, and were isolated and stored as previously described.

The sequence came from a man aged 55 to 70 with urothelial cancer. The sample consisted of PBMCs, taken around atezolizumab (anti-PD-L1) treatment. The sequence links TRBV11-3 to TRBJ2-7; the D gene is not confidently resolved. The CDR3 protein sequence reads: CASSFENRAYEQYF. The bases read TGTGCCAGCAGCTTCGAAAACAGAGCCTACGAGCAGTACTTC. The CDR3, completed at both ends by the reference TRBV11-3 and TRBJ2-7 genes, gives the full variable domain EAGVVQSPRYKIIEKKQPVAFWCNPISGHNTLYWYLQNLGQGPELLIRYENEEAVDDSQLPKDRFSAERLKGVDSTLKIQPAELGDSAVYLCASSFENRAYEQYFGPGTRLTVT.